This TCR beta chain stems from a study of STAT3 mutations in large granular lymphocyte leukemia. Study-level background: Immunosuppressive therapy was given to more than half of T-LGLL patients. Study conclusions and caveats: In T-cell large granular lymphocyte leukemia, about half of patients showed multiple immunodominant subclonotypes.

A word on this clone: Antigen: not known.

The data were produced by immunoSEQ multiplex PCR, yet TCRdb's version contains in-frame clones alone and is incomplete. The sample yields more than 15,000 clones, about 90% seen once. The V end was cut by 0 bases, the J end by 0 bases, with 9 bases between. This CDR3 is built from 15 residues. The V gene's germline CDR1 is SGHRS and CDR2 YFSETQ. The sequence was collected from a man between 60 and 75 years old with T-cell large granular lymphocyte leukemia. Some clones in this sample may be carry-over from other donors' samples. The chain joins TRBV5-1 to TRBJ2-5; no firm D call. The material sequenced was peripheral blood mononuclear cells. The CDR3 DNA reads TGCGCCAGCAGCTTGGTAGGTCCTTACCAAGAGACCCAGTACTTC. Protein: CASSLVGPYQETQYF.